The rows below give T cell receptor beta chains drawn from one sample of a study of blood T cell repertoires in COVID-19. Assay used: immunoSEQ multiplex PCR; TCRdb lists only in-frame clones, some missing. The data hold 60,000 to 90,000 clones, with 75% to 95% observed a single time. Sequencing was performed on peripheral blood. The receptors come from a woman of 80 years or more with acute or convalescent COVID-19. Each CDR3 is given without its conserved first and last residue. The order of the fields is V gene, J gene, CDR3 protein.

>TRBV7-6|TRBJ1-1
ASNPSSAGLNTEAF
>TRBV5-1|TRBJ2-7
ASSLGGGDSYEQY
>TRBV6-2/TRBV6-3|TRBJ1-6
ASSFGQGGSPLH
>TRBV7-2|TRBJ2-3
ASSLGGAADTQY
>TRBV4-2|TRBJ2-7
ASSEDRGEQY
>TRBV16|TRBJ1-4
ASSQLRTGGEKLF
>TRBV6-5|TRBJ1-6
ASSRTVLNSPLH
>TRBV18|TRBJ2-2
ASSHGTGSNRELF
>TRBV5-1|TRBJ1-1
ASSGGTVNTEAF
>TRBV5-1|TRBJ1-3
ASSLDQAGNTIY
>TRBV18|TRBJ2-4
ASSPAVGGGIQY
>TRBV7-8|TRBJ1-5
ASSPSIGNQPQH
>TRBV5-4|TRBJ2-2
ASSLGGRGTGELF
>TRBV19|TRBJ1-1
ASLRGQAGNTEAF
>TRBV5-1|TRBJ2-7
ASAASSYEQY
>TRBV6-6|TRBJ2-2
ASSYSSGGSGELF
>TRBV5-4|TRBJ2-7
ASSLPTSGRQEQY
>TRBV15|TRBJ1-5
AIQARSNQPQH
>TRBV7-2|TRBJ2-1
ASLVTGGSYNEQF
>TRBV18|TRBJ2-2
ASSPTGTRRPGELF
>TRBV28|TRBJ1-2
ASSRDTLHT
>TRBV4-1|TRBJ2-4
ASSQVGRGDIQY
>TRBV10-3|TRBJ2-3
AINGRGGGTDTQY
>TRBV5-1|TRBJ2-3
ASSQEGLAGFSDTQY
>TRBV18|TRBJ2-5
ASSPTGQETQY
>TRBV27|TRBJ1-5
ASSRIGQLGQPQH
>TRBV5-1|TRBJ1-1
ASSLDSPYTEAF
>TRBV28|TRBJ1-2
ASSSEVSYGYT
>TRBV7-2|TRBJ2-6
ASSLRTSGGRANVLT
>TRBV11-3|TRBJ2-5
ARTPAVLLRGAGETQY
>TRBV11-3|TRBJ2-1
ASSAGPPSYNEQF
>TRBV28|TRBJ2-5
ASSTRQGNKETQY
>TRBV7-2|TRBJ2-1
ASSLELVSSYNEQF
>TRBV9|TRBJ1-2
ASSVPGTGNGYT
>TRBV9|TRBJ2-7
ASSPRTGGGSYEQY
>TRBV19|TRBJ2-1
ASHRSSYNEQF
>TRBV19|TRBJ1-2
ASTNTGLSVANYGYT
>TRBV27|TRBJ1-5
ASSKGQSPNQPQH
>TRBV11-2|TRBJ2-6
ASSLSSGRAGANVLT
>TRBV6-5|TRBJ1-5
ASSQAGLSNQPQH
>TRBV7-2|TRBJ1-2
ASSNPTGNYGYT
>TRBV6-5|TRBJ2-7
AKKIEGGTYEQY
>TRBV29-1|TRBJ2-3
SVDRGADTQY
>TRBV6-5|TRBJ1-1
ASSTSLTGTLEAF
>TRBV11-3|TRBJ1-2
ASSLDSGRDRGKFYGYT
>TRBV11-3|TRBJ2-3
ASSLGLSSGGADTQY
>TRBV24-1|TRBJ2-6
ATSDSGRGAGANVLT